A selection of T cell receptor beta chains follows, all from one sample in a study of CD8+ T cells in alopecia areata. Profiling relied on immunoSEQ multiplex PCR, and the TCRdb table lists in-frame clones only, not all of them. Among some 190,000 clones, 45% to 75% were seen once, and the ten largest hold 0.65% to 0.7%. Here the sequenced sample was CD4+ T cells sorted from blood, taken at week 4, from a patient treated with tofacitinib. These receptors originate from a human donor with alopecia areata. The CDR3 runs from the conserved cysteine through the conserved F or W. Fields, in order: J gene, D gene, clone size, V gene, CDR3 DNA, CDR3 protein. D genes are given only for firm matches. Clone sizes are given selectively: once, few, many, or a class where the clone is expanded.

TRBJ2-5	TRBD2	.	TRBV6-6	TGTGCCAGCTCTCAGGGAGGGAGATTGTTAGAAACCCAGTACTTC	CASSQGGRLLETQYF
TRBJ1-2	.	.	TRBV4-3	TGCGCCAGCAGCCAAGATTTTAAGGGCTACACCTTC	CASSQDFKGYTF
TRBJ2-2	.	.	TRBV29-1	TGCAGCGTTGATGGTGGGGCTAGCCGCGGGGAGCTGTTTTTT	CSVDGGASRGELFF
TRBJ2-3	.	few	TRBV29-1	TGCAGCGTTGACACTAGAAACACAGATACGCAGTATTTT	CSVDTRNTDTQYF
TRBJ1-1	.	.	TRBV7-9	TGTGCCAGCAGCTCCGACAGGAACACTGAAGCTTTCTTT	CASSSDRNTEAFF
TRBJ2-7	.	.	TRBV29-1	TGCAGCGTTAAGGAATGGTCGGGGGGCCACGGTGGGCAGTACTTC	CSVKEWSGGHGGQYF
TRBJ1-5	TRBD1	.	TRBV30	TGTGCCTGGAGTAGGGGGCAGGGCGGGTGGCAGCCCCAGCATTTT	CAWSRGQGGWQPQHF
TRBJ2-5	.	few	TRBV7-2	TGTGCCAGCACCCCGACAGTCCGGGAGACCCAGTACTTC	CASTPTVRETQYF
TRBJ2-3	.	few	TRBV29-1	TGCAGCGTTGTGGCCCGAGAGGTCGGAAGCACAGATACGCAGTATTTT	CSVVAREVGSTDTQYF
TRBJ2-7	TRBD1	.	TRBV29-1	TGCAGCGCGATAGCGGACAGGGCCTCCTACGAGCAGTACTTC	CSAIADRASYEQYF
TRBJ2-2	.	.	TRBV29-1	TGCAGCGGGGGATACACCGGGGAGCTGTTTTTT	CSGGYTGELFF
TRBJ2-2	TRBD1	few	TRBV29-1	TGCAGCGTGACTGGGACAGCTTTGAACACCGGGGAGCTGTTTTTT	CSVTGTALNTGELFF
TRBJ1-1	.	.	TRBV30	TGTGCCTGGAGCCCCGGGGAATCGGCTTTCTTT	CAWSPGESAFF
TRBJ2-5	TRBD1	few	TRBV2	TGTGCCAGCAGTGGTGACAGGGCCAAGACCCAGTACTTC	CASSGDRAKTQYF
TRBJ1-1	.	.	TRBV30	TGTGCCTGGAGTGTAAGACCGATGAACACTGAAGCTTTCTTT	CAWSVRPMNTEAFF
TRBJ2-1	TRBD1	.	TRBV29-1	TGCAGCGCTTTGACAGGGAGCCCCTACAATGAGCAGTTCTTC	CSALTGSPYNEQFF
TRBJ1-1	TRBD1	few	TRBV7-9	TGTGCCAGCAGCCAACTTCAGGGGGATGAAGCTTTCTTT	CASSQLQGDEAFF
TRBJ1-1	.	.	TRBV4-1	TGCGCCAGCAGCCTCCACCTGGACAGAAACACTGAAGCTTTCTTT	CASSLHLDRNTEAFF
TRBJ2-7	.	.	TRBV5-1	TGCGCCAGCAGCGTGAGTGGCTACGAGCAGTACTTC	CASSVSGYEQYF
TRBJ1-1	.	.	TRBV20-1	TGCAGTGCCTCCACGCCTGAAGCTTTCTTT	CSASTPEAFF
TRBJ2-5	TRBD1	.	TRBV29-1	TGCAGCGTTGCCCCCCAGGGGGCGACCCAAGAGACCCAGTACTTC	CSVAPQGATQETQYF
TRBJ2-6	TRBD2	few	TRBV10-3	TGTGCCATCAGCAAAGCCGGGACTAGCGGGAGGGCCTTCGGGGCCAACGTCCTGACTTTC	CAISKAGTSGRAFGANVLTF
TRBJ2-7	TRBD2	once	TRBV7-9	TGTGCCAGCAGCCCGACTAGCGGGAGAAACGAGCAGTACTTC	CASSPTSGRNEQYF
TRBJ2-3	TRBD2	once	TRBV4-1	TGCGCCAGCAGCCGGGACGTCCCGGGAGGTTACACAGATACGCAGTATTTT	CASSRDVPGGYTDTQYF
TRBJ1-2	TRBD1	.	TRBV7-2	TGTGCCAGCAGCTCGGCAGGGGGGCGTAACTATGGCTACACCTTC	CASSSAGGRNYGYTF
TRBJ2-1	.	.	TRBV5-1	TGCGCCAGCAGCCAGGACTGGGGGAATGAGCAGTTCTTC	CASSQDWGNEQFF
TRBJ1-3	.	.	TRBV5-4	TGTGCCAGCAGCCGCACGACAGGCCGGACCCTCTCTGGAAACACCATATATTTT	CASSRTTGRTLSGNTIYF
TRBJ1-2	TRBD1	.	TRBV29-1	TGCAGCGTTGAAGATCGCGGACAGGGGAGGAATGGCTACACCTTC	CSVEDRGQGRNGYTF
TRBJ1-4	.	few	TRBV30	TGTGCCTGGGGGAGGGACGCCACAAATGAAAAACTGTTTTTT	CAWGRDATNEKLFF
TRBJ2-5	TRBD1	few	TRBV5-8	TGTGCCAGCAGCATCAGGGGGTTGGAGACCCAGTACTTC	CASSIRGLETQYF
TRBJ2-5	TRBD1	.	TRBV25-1	TGTGCCAGCAGGGTGGGGGGACAGGGACGGGGAGAGACCCAGTACTTC	CASRVGGQGRGETQYF
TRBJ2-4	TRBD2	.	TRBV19	TGTGCCAGTAGGCGAGGCGGGACTAGCGGAAACATTCAGTACTTC	CASRRGGTSGNIQYF
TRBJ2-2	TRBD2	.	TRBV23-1	TGCGCCAGCAGTCAGGGACTAGCGGGGTCGAACACCGGGGAGCTGTTTTTT	CASSQGLAGSNTGELFF
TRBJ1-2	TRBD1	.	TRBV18	TGTGCCAGCTCACCGGACAGGGGTATTGGCTACACCTTC	CASSPDRGIGYTF
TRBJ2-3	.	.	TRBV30	TGTGCCTGGAGTAAGGAGACGGATACGCAGTATTTT	CAWSKETDTQYF
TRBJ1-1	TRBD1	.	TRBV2	TGTGCCAGCAGCGGTCGGGACAGGGGGTCTAACACTGAAGCTTTCTTT	CASSGRDRGSNTEAFF
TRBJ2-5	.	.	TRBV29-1	TGCAGCGTTGACAGGGGACGCCAAGAGACCCAGTACTTC	CSVDRGRQETQYF
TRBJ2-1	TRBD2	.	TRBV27	TGTGCCAGCAGTTTAAGTTGGGACGGGGGGTACGTTGAGCAGTTCTTC	CASSLSWDGGYVEQFF
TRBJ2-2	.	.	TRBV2	TGTGCCAGCAGTCAAGACGGAAGGAACACCGGGGAGCTGTTTTTT	CASSQDGRNTGELFF
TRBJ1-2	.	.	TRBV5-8	TGTGCCAGCAGCTTCTTAGGGAAATACTATGGCTACACCTTC	CASSFLGKYYGYTF
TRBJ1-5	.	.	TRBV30	TGTGCCTGGAGTGTTGAGGGAAATCAGCCCCAGCATTTT	CAWSVEGNQPQHF
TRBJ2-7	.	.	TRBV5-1	TGCGCCAGCAGCTTTCGTACGGACTCCTACGAGCAGTACTTC	CASSFRTDSYEQYF
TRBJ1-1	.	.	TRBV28	TGTGCCAGCACTCCGGGGGGGGCGCAGAACACTGAAGCTTTCTTT	CASTPGGAQNTEAFF
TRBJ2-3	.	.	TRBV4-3	TGCGCCAGCAGCCAACAAGCCTCAGGCACAGATACGCAGTATTTT	CASSQQASGTDTQYF
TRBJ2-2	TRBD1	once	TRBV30	TGTGCCTGGAGTCCAGGGGGCCATCCCGGGGAGCTGTTTTTT	CAWSPGGHPGELFF
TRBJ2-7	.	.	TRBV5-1	TGCGCCAGCAGCTTGGCCTTAGGTGCCCCCTACGAGCAGTACTTC	CASSLALGAPYEQYF
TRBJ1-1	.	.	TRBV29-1	TGCAGCGTGAGCGCGACATATGTAGGGTCGGTAGAAGCTTTCTTT	CSVSATYVGSVEAFF
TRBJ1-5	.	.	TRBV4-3	TGCGCCAGCAGCCAAGATTGGCCAGCCTATCAGCCCCAGCATTTT	CASSQDWPAYQPQHF
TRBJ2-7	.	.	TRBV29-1	TGCAGCGTTGTGGAGGGATCACCCTACGAGCAGTACTTC	CSVVEGSPYEQYF
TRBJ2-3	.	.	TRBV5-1	TGCGCCAGCAGCTGGGGCGGCCCGTCCGCGGATACGCAGTATTTT	CASSWGGPSADTQYF
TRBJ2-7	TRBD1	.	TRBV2	TGTGCCAGCAGTGGGGGACAGGGGGGCGAGCAGTACTTC	CASSGGQGGEQYF
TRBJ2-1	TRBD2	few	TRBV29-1	TGCATGGCGGGACTAGCGGGACGCAATGAGCAGTTCTTC	CMAGLAGRNEQFF